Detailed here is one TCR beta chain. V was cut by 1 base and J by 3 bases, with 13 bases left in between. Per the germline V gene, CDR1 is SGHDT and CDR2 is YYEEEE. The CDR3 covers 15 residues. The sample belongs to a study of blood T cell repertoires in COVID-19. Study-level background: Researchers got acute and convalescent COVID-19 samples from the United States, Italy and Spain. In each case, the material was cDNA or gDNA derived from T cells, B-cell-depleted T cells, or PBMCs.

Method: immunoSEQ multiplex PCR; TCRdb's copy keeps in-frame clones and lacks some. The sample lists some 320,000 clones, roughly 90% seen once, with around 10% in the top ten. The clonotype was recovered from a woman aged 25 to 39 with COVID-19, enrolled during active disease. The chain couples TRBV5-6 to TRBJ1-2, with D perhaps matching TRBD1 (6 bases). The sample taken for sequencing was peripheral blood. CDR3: CASSLTGSTHYGYTF. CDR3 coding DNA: TGTGCCAGCAGCTTGACAGGGTCTACCCACTATGGCTACACCTTC.